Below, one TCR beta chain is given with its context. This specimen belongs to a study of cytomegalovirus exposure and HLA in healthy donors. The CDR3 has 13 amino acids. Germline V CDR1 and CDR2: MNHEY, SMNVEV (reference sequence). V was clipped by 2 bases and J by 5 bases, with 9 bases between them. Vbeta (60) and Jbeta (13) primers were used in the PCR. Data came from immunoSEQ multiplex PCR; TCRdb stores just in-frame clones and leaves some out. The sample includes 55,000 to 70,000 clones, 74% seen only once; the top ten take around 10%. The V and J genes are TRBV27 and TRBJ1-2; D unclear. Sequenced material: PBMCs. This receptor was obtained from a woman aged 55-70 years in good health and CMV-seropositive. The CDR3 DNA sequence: TGTGCCAGCAGTTTAGCCAGGAATTATGGCTACACCTTC. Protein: CASSLARNYGYTF.